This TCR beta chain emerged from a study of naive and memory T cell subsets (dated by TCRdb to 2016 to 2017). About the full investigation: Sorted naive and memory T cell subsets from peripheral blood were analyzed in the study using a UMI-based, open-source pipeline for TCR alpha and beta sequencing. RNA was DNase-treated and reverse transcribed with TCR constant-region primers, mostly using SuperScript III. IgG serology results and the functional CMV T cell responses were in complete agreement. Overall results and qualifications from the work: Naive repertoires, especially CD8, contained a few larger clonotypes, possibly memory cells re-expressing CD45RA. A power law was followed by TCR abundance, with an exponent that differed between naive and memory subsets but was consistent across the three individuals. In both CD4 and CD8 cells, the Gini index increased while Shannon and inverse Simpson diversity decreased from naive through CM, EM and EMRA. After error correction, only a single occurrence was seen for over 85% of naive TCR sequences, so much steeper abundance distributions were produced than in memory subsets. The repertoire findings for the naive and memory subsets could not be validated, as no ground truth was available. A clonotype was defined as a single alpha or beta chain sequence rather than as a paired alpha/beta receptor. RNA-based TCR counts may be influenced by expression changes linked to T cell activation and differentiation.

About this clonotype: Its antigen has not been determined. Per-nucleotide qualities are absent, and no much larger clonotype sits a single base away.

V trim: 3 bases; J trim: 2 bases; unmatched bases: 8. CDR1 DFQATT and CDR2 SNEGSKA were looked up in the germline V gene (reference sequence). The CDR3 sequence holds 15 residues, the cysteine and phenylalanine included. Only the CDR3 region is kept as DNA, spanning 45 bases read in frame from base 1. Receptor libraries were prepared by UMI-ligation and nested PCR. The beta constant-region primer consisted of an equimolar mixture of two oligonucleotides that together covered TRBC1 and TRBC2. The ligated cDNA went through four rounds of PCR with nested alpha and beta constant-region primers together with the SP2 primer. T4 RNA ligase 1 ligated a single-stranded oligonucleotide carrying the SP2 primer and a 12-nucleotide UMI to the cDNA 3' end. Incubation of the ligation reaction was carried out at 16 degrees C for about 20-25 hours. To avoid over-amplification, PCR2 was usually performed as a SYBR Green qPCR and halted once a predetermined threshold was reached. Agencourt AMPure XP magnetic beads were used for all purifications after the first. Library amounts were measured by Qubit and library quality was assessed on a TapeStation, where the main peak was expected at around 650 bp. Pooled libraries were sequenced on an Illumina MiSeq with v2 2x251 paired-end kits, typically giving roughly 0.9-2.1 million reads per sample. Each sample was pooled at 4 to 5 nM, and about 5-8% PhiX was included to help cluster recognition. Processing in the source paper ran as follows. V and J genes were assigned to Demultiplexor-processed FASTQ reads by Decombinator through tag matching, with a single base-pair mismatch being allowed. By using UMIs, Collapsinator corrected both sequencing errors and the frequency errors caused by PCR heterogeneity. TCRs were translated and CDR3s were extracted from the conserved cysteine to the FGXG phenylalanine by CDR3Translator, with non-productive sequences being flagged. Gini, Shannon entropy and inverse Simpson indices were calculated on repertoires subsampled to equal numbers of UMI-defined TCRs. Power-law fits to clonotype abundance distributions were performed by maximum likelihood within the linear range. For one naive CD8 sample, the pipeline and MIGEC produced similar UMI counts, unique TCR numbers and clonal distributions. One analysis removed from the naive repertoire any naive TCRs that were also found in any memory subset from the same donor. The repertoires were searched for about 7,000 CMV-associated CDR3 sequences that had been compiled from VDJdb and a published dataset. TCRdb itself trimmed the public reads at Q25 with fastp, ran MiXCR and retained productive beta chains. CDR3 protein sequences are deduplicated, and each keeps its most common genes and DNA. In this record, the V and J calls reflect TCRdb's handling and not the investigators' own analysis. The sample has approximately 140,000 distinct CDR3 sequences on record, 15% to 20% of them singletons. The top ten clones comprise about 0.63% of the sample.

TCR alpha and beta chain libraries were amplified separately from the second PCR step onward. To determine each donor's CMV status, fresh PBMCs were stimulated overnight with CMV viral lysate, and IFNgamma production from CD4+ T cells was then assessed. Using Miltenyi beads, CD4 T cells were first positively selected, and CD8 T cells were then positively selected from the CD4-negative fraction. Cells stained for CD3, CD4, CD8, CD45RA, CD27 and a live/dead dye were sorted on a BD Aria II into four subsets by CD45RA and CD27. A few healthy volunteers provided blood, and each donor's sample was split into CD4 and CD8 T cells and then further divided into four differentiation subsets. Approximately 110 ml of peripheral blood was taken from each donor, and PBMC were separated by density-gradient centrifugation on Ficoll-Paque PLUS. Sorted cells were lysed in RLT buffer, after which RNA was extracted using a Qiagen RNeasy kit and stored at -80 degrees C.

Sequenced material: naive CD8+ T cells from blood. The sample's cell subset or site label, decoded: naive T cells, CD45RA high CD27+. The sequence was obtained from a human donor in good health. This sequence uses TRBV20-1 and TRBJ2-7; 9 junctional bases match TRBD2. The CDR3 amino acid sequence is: CSARDSGSRTYEQYF. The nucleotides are TGCAGTGCTAGGGATAGCGGGAGTAGGACCTACGAGCAGTACTTC.